This T cell receptor (beta chain) was obtained from a study of cytomegalovirus exposure and HLA in healthy donors. Of note for this clone: Its target is unknown.

The CDR3 sequence is 14 residues long. The ends lost 6 bases at V and 6 bases at J; junction bases unmatched: 8. From germline, CDR1 is SGHTA and CDR2 FQGNSA. The PCR had 60 Vbeta and 13 Jbeta primers. Clones were read by immunoSEQ multiplex PCR, and TCRdb kept only the in-frame ones, dropping some. The table lists roughly 130,000 clones, roughly 80% of them singletons. Study-wide points: Roughly even sequencing depth across donors was the assumption behind the presence/absence analyses.

The sequence was obtained from a boy aged 5-17 years in good health and CMV-seronegative. The sequencing sample was made of PBMCs. The chain recombines TRBV7-2 with TRBJ2-3; 8 bases are a match to TRBD1. CDR3 coding DNA: TGTGCCAGCAGGCCGGACAGGGTGCTTGATACGCAGTATTTT. This encodes CASRPDRVLDTQYF.